Below are 21 T cell receptor beta chains sequenced from a single sample in a study of blood T cell repertoires in COVID-19. The assay was immunoSEQ multiplex PCR, and TCRdb's table has in-frame clones only and misses some. This repertoire shows about 270,000 clones, 80% to 90% found once; its top ten account for approximately 4%. The material sequenced was PBMCs or T cells enriched from blood (not recorded which). The source of these receptors is a young woman with acute COVID-19.

The V gene is TRBV3-1 (or the pseudogene TRBV3-2), the J gene TRBJ1-1; D uncertain. V gave up 1 base and J gave up 6 bases, with 9 bases separating them. There are 13 residues in the CDR3. Germline V gives CDR1 LGHDT, CDR2 YNNKEL (reference sequence). CDR3 loop: CASSQGGSPEAFF. CDR3 DNA sequence: TGTGCCAGCAGCCAAGGAGGTTCTCCTGAAGCTTTCTTT.

J is TRBJ2-7 and V is TRBV9; D unresolved. V was clipped by 0 bases and J by 4 bases, with 14 bases between them. Germline V gene sequence: CDR1 SGDLS, CDR2 YYNGEE. CDR3 size: 15 residues. CDR3 residues: CASSVGSGAMYEQYF. CDR3 bases: TGTGCCAGCAGCGTAGGATCCGGAGCAATGTACGAGCAGTACTTC.

This rearrangement joins TRBV29-1 to TRBJ1-2, with D hard to call. V was pared by 4 bases and J by 6 bases, with 18 bases between. Germline V gene sequence: CDR1 SQVTM, CDR2 ANQGSEA. The CDR3 consists of 14 residues. This CDR3 is CSVAWRLVKDGYTF. In DNA, the CDR3 is TGCAGCGTTGCCTGGAGGTTAGTCAAAGATGGCTACACCTTC.

The chain combines TRBV28 with TRBJ2-7; unclear D gene. The CDR3 has 14 residues. Germline CDR1 reads MDHEN; CDR2 reads SYDVKM. V dropped 2 bases and J dropped 2 bases, with 10 bases sitting between them. The CDR3 DNA sequence: TGTGCCAGCAGTTTAACAGAAATCACCTACGAGCAGTACTTC. Translation gives CASSLTEITYEQYF.

V usage is TRBV6-5 and J usage is TRBJ1-6, with a possible D match to TRBD1 (6 bases). With 10 bases removed from V and 10 bases from J, the gap between germline ends came to 17 bases. The CDR3 extends over 13 amino acids. Germline V gene sequence: CDR1 MNHEY, CDR2 SVGAGI. The CDR3: CATTAGVGSPLHF. The CDR3 nucleotides read TGTGCCACAACAGCAGGGGTCGGCTCACCCCTCCACTTT.

This sequence joins TRBV11-2 and TRBJ2-7, with a possible D match to TRBD1 (6 bases). This CDR3 is built from 15 residues. Per germline, CDR1 SGHAT and CDR2 FQNNGV. Trimming removed 2 bases at V and 2 bases at J, with 13 bases between. The CDR3 region has the DNA TGTGCCAGCAGCTTACTCGGACAGATGACCTACGAGCAGTACTTC. It codes for CASSLLGQMTYEQYF.

This clone appeared once. Germline is not matched at one junction end, which may reflect a read error. V usage is TRBV7-7 and J usage is TRBJ2-2, with 7 bases that match TRBD2. The CDR3 has 16 amino acids. Germline V CDR1 and CDR2: SSHAT, FNYEAQ (reference sequence). The CDR3 DNA sequence: TGTGCTAGCACGGGTGGGGCTAGCGGAGACACCGGGGAGCTGTTTTTT. Amino acid sequence: CASTGGASGDTGELFF.

CDR3 sequence (DNA): TGTGCCAGCACCCAGCGGGGCTACAATGAGCAGTTCTTC. This codes for CASTQRGYNEQFF. The chain links TRBV6-1 to TRBJ2-1; 7 bases are shared with TRBD2. Germline V gene lookup returns CDR1 MNHNS and CDR2 SASEGT. J lost 3 bases, V lost 7 bases, and 3 bases had no gene match. The CDR3 is 13 residues long.

The genes are TRBV4-2 and TRBJ2-7; TRBD2 aligns across 12 bases. Unmatched junction bases numbered 4, after V lost 4 bases and J lost 0 bases. CDR3 size: 16 residues. The V gene's germline CDR1 is LGHNA and CDR2 YNFKEQ. CDR3 loop: CASSPGTSGYSYEQYF. The CDR3 DNA reads TGTGCCAGCAGCCCCGGGACTAGCGGGTACTCCTACGAGCAGTACTTC.

V gene TRBV18 combines with J gene TRBJ2-7, with 9 bases matching TRBD1. From germline, CDR1 is KGHSH and CDR2 LQKENI. The CDR3 totals 17 residues. The junction had 13 bases not matched to a gene; V was cut back by 4 bases and J by 3 bases. This CDR3 is CASSQPPGQGGIYEQYF. The CDR3 region has the DNA TGTGCCAGCTCACAACCTCCGGGACAGGGAGGGATCTACGAGCAGTACTTC.

J is TRBJ2-3 and V is TRBV7-2, with D perhaps matching TRBD2 (6 bases). From germline, CDR1 is SGHTA and CDR2 FQGNSA. CDR3 size: 12 residues. V was clipped by 0 bases and J by 9 bases, with 7 bases between them. Written as DNA, the CDR3 is TGTGCCAGCAGCTTAGCCGGGGGAACGCAGTATTTT. Translated: CASSLAGGTQYF.

This chain joins TRBV7-2 and TRBJ2-4; D might be TRBD2 (6 bases). V was pared by 2 bases and J by 5 bases, with 10 bases between. The CDR3 sequence is 14 residues long. Per the germline V gene, CDR1 is SGHTA and CDR2 is FQGNSA. The CDR3 loop reads CASSLREVENIQYF. The CDR3 bases are TGTGCCAGCAGCTTAAGGGAGGTAGAAAACATTCAGTACTTC.

In this sample, this clone turned up once. V gene TRBV27 combines with J gene TRBJ1-5, with 9 nucleotides matching TRBD1. The CDR3 runs 17 residues. V was pared by 3 bases and J by 7 bases, with 13 bases of the junction left unmatched. Germline V gives CDR1 MNHEY, CDR2 SMNVEV (reference sequence). CDR3 DNA: TGTGCCAGCAGTTTTTCCGGGACAGGGTCATACAGGCAGCCCCAGCATTTT. It codes for CASSFSGTGSYRQPQHF.

The V gene is TRBV28, the J gene TRBJ1-2, with TRBD1 as a possible D gene (5 bases). Trimming took 5 bases from V and 2 from J, leaving 15 bases between them. The CDR3 covers 15 residues. Germline V gene lookup returns CDR1 MDHEN and CDR2 SYDVKM. Here the CDR3 DNA reads TGTGCCAGCAGTATACCACCAGGGCTAAACTATGGCTACACCTTC. This codes for CASSIPPGLNYGYTF.

A few counts support this clone. This sequence joins TRBV13 and TRBJ2-3, with 8 positions matching TRBD2. The CDR3 sequence is 17 residues long. V lost 4 bases and J lost 1; bases outside the gene matches: 10. Germline CDR1 reads PRHDT; CDR2 reads FYEKMQ (reference sequence). The CDR3 DNA reads TGTGCCAGCAGCTCAGTATTAGAGACTAGCGGCACAGATACGCAGTATTTT. This sequence encodes CASSSVLETSGTDTQYF. The whole variable domain, remainder taken from reference TRBV13 and TRBJ2-3, is AAGVIQSPRHLIKEKRETATLKCYPIPRHDTVYWYQQGPGQDPQFLISFYEKMQSDKGSIPDRFSAQQFSDYHSELNMSSLELGDSALYFCASSSVLETSGTDTQYFGPGTRLTVL.

This clone was detected only once. V usage is TRBV9 and J usage is TRBJ2-2; TRBD2 matches 10 bases. The CDR3 is made up of 14 amino acids. Trimming at V came to 5 bases and at J to 7 bases, leaving 5 bases not matched to a gene. Germline V gene lookup returns CDR1 SGDLS and CDR2 YYNGEE. CDR3 in DNA: TGTGCCAGCAGGGGACTAGCGACAGACGGGGAGCTGTTTTTT. Its protein product is CASRGLATDGELFF.

The chain carries TRBV7-6 and TRBJ2-2; maybe TRBD1 (6 bases). The CDR3 loop spans 15 amino acids. Germline loops: CDR1 SGHVS, CDR2 FNYEAQ. Trimming stripped 2 bases from V and 2 bases from J, with 9 bases between. The DNA for the CDR3 is TGTGCCAGCAGCTTACTACAGGGTAACACCGGGGAGCTGTTTTTT. This gives the protein CASSLLQGNTGELFF.

The chain recombines TRBV2 with TRBJ2-3; TRBD2 agrees at 8 bases. J was trimmed by 2 bases and V by 5 bases; bases with no gene match: 3. The CDR3 is made up of 14 amino acids. Germline V gene sequence: CDR1 SNHLY, CDR2 FYNNEI. DNA of the CDR3: TGTGCCAGCAGTCAACTAGCGGTCACAGATACGCAGTATTTT. Amino acid sequence: CASSQLAVTDTQYF.

J is TRBJ2-3 and V is TRBV5-6, with 10 positions matching TRBD2. Germline CDR1 SGHDT, CDR2 YYEEEE. With V trimmed by 0 bases and J by 4 bases, 2 bases remained unmatched. CDR3 length: 15 residues. This chain's CDR3 is CASSLGLAGADTQYF. CDR3 nucleotides: TGTGCCAGCAGCTTGGGGCTAGCGGGAGCAGATACGCAGTATTTT.

The rearrangement uses TRBV19 and TRBJ2-1; TRBD2 is a possible D gene (5 bases). The CDR3 contains 13 residues. In germline, CDR1 is LNHDA, CDR2 SQIVND (reference sequence). V was trimmed by 6 bases and J by 9 bases, leaving 15 bases between them. The CDR3 nucleotides read TGTGCCAGTAGCAGCCATGGGAGTGCTGAGCAGTTCTTC. This sequence encodes CASSSHGSAEQFF.

The chain carries TRBV28 and TRBJ1-1; 10 bases match TRBD1. Per germline, CDR1 MDHEN and CDR2 SYDVKM. Unmatched junction bases numbered 19, after V lost 5 bases and J lost 1 base. The CDR3 is 20 residues long. CDR3 nucleotides: TGTGCCAGCAGTCTCAGCGGGCATTGGACAGGGGGGGGCGCGAACACTGAAGCTTTCTTT. This gives the protein CASSLSGHWTGGGANTEAFF.